The source of this T cell receptor beta chain is a study of blood T cell repertoires in COVID-19 (dated by TCRdb to between 2020 and 2021). Study-level background: Samples from collaborators originated in the United States, Italy and Spain and spanned both the acute and convalescent phases of COVID-19. The material from the prospective study consisted of cDNA or gDNA derived from T cells, B-cell-depleted T cells, or PBMCs. Deeply sampled blood TCRbeta repertoires from subjects exposed to, actively infected with, or recovered from COVID-19 were included in the dataset. The repertoires were released in a freely available public database meant as a resource for research on the immune response to SARS-CoV-2. The samples were drawn from two sources: the first 160 participants of the ongoing ImmuneRACE study, and 1,254 subjects contributed by 6 global collaborators. The sample metadata nearly always contained a de-identified subject ID, COVID-19 status, age in years and sex. Where available, HLA class I and class II types were obtained from metadata supplied by the sample provider rather than from assay-based typing. Overall study outcomes, separate from this receptor: The quantity of clinical and demographic metadata differed by source and by participant and was supplied without curation.

Points on this clone: The specificity of this receptor is unknown. The input lacks base qualities; no much larger clone sits a single base away.

TCRbeta CDR3 regions were amplified from genomic DNA by means of the immunoSEQ Assay, a bias-controlled multiplex PCR. In the paper's pipeline: The number of nucleated cells in each sample was estimated by amplification of reference gene primers within the assay. Sequence reads were collapsed and filtered to measure the absolute abundance of every unique TCRbeta CDR3 rearrangement. Productive Simpson clonality was computed per sample as the square root of Simpson's diversity index over productive rearrangements. Here the immuneACCESS table is served through TCRdb, limited to in-frame sequences with V and J called. Missing clones are a known gap in these copies; in checked studies unresolved V genes cover under half, and the rest lacks a known reason. Clone size and the V and J calls come from that table; the DNA yielded D and trimming. This sample holds about 140,000 clones; under 90% were observed only once. The ten largest account for about 7% of the sample.

The CDR3 measures 14 amino acids from cysteine to phenylalanine. The DNA shown is the 42-base CDR3, in frame from base 1. CDR1 and CDR2 were assigned from the germline V gene as SGHRS and YFSETQ. V has 4 bases trimmed and J has 8 bases trimmed; junction bases matching no gene number 10. Each collaborating institution followed its own protocols to collect whole blood in K2EDTA tubes. For TCRbeta analysis, collaborator samples were shipped as frozen whole blood, as isolated PBMCs, or as DNA extracted from either sample type. The TCR was taken from a human donor in a cohort sampled during active COVID-19. Sequences were obtained from peripheral blood. The chain couples TRBV5-1 to TRBJ1-2; 8 of the junction bases match TRBD1. DNA sequence: TGCGCCAGCAGCCGCCTCGACAGGGGAGGAGGCTACACCTTC. It is translated as CASSRLDRGGGYTF.